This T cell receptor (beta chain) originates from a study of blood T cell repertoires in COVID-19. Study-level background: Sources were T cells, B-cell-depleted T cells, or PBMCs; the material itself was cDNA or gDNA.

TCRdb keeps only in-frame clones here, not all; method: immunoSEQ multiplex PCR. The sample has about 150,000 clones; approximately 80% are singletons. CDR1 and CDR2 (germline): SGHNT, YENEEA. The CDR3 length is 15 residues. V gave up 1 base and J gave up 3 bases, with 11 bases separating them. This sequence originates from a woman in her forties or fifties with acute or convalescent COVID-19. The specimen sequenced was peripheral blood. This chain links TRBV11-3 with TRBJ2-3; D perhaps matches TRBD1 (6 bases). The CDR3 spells CASSLVSDRTDTQYF. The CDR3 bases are TGTGCCAGCAGCTTAGTATCGGACAGAACAGATACGCAGTATTTT.